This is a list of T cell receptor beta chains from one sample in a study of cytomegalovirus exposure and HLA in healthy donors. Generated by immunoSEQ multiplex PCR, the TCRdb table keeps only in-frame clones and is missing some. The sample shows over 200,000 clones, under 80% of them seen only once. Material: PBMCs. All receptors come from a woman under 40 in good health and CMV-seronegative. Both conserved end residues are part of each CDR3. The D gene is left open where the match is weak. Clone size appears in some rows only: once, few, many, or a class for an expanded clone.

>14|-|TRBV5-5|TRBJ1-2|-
CASSLQTGNYGYTF
TGTGCCAGCAGCTTACAAACAGGGAACTATGGCTACACCTTC
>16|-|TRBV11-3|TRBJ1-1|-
CASSFSGTNMNTEAFF
TGTGCCAGCAGCTTTTCCGGGACAAACATGAACACTGAAGCTTTCTTT
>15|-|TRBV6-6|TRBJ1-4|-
CASQNDRGREGKLFF
TGTGCCAGCCAAAACGACCGAGGGCGGGAAGGAAAACTGTTTTTT
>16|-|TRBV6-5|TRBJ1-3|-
CASSYGGQNSGNTIYF
TGTGCCAGCAGTTACGGAGGACAGAACTCTGGAAACACCATATATTTT
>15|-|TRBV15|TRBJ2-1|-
CATSTLAGVNHEQFF
TGTGCCACCAGCACACTGGCAGGGGTTAACCATGAGCAGTTCTTC
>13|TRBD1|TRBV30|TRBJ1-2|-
CAWSRDRTYGYTF
TGTGCCTGGAGTCGGGACAGGACCTATGGCTACACCTTC
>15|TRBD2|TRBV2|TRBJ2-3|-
CASRRTSGGTDTQYF
TGTGCCAGCAGGCGCACTAGCGGGGGAACAGATACGCAGTATTTT
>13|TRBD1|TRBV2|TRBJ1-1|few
CASTGQTNTEAFF
TGTGCCAGCACGGGACAGACGAACACTGAAGCTTTCTTT
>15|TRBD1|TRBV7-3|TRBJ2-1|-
CASSPDREGHNEQFF
TGTGCCAGCAGCCCGGACAGGGAAGGCCACAATGAGCAGTTCTTC
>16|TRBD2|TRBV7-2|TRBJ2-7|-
CASSFTVAGETYEQYF
TGTGCCAGCAGCTTTACGGTAGCGGGAGAGACCTACGAGCAGTACTTC
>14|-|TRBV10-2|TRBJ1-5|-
CASSESTGNQPQHF
TGCGCCAGCAGTGAGTCGACAGGCAATCAGCCCCAGCATTTT
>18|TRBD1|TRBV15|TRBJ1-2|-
CATSRHRQGLGLNYGYTF
TGTGCCACCAGCAGACACAGACAGGGGCTGGGTTTAAACTATGGCTACACCTTC
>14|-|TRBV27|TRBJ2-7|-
CASSSYLRLAEQYF
TGTGCCAGCAGTTCTTACCTCCGACTGGCCGAGCAGTACTTC
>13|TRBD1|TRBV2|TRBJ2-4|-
CASSEGETGDQYF
TGTGCCAGCAGTGAAGGGGAGACAGGGGATCAGTACTTC
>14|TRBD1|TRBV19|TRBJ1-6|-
CASNLDRGNSPLHF
TGTGCCAGTAACCTGGACAGGGGTAATTCACCCCTCCACTTT
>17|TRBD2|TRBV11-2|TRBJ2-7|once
CASSSPLGTSGGYEQYF
TGTGCCAGCAGCTCTCCCCTAGGGACTAGCGGGGGCTACGAGCAGTACTTC
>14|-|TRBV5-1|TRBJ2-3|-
CASSLGGVADTQYF
TGCGCCAGCAGCTTGGGAGGCGTAGCGGATACGCAGTATTTT
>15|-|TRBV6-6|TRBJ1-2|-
CASSSNRVRIEGYTF
TGTGCCAGCAGTTCAAACAGGGTGCGGATCGAAGGCTACACCTTC
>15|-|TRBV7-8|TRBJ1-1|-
CASSLIVRQNTEAFF
TGTGCCAGCAGCTTAATCGTTCGACAGAACACTGAAGCTTTCTTT
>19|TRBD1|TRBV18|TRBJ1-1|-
CASSQVYRGATEIRTEAFF
TGTGCCAGCTCCCAAGTCTACAGGGGGGCGACGGAGATTCGGACTGAAGCTTTCTTT
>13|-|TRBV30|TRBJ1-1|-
CAWSPARNTEAFF
TGTGCCTGGAGCCCCGCGCGAAACACTGAAGCTTTCTTT
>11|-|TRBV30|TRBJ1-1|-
CAWEGETEAFF
TGTGCCTGGGAGGGTGAGACTGAAGCTTTCTTT
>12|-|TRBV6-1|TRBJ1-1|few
CASSEVGPEAFF
TGTGCCAGCAGTGAAGTGGGGCCTGAAGCTTTCTTT
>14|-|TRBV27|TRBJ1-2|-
CASSFGGINYGYTF
TGTGCCAGCAGTTTCGGGGGAATCAACTATGGCTACACCTTC
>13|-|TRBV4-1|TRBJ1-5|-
CASSQAEGQPQHF
TGCGCCAGCAGCCAAGCGGAGGGACAGCCCCAGCATTTT
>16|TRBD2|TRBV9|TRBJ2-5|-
CASSGGLAGVEETQYF
TGTGCCAGCAGCGGGGGGCTAGCGGGAGTCGAAGAGACCCAGTACTTC
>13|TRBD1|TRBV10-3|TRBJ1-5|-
CAILGQGGQPQHF
TGTGCCATTCTGGGACAGGGAGGTCAGCCCCAGCATTTT
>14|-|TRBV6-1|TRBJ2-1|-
CASSETQGYNEQFF
TGTGCCAGCAGTGAAACCCAGGGCTACAATGAGCAGTTCTTC
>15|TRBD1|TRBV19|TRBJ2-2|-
CASSPRDSYTGELFF
TGTGCCAGTAGTCCTCGGGACAGTTACACCGGGGAGCTGTTTTTT
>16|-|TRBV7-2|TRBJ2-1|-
CASSRSLGSSYNEQFF
TGTGCCAGCAGCCGCTCCCTCGGGAGCTCCTACAATGAGCAGTTCTTC
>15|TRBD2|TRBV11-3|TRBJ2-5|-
CASSLVSGGSKTQYF
TGTGCCAGCAGCTTAGTTAGCGGGGGGTCGAAGACCCAGTACTTC
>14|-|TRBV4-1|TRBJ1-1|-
CASSQGQGGTEAFF
TGCGCCAGCAGCCAAGGCCAGGGAGGCACTGAAGCTTTCTTT
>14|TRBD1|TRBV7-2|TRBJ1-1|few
CASSRTGELTEAFF
TGTGCCAGCAGTCGGACAGGGGAGTTGACTGAAGCTTTCTTT
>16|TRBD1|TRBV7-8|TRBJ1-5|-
CASSLLPGQGFQPQHF
TGTGCCAGCAGCCTCTTACCGGGACAGGGTTTTCAGCCCCAGCATTTT
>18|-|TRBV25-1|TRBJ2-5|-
CASSEYLHRQGSSETQYF
TGTGCCAGCAGTGAATATCTTCACAGGCAAGGGTCATCAGAGACCCAGTACTTC
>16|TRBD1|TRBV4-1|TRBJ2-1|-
CASSQRQGAYQGEQFF
TGCGCCAGCAGCCAACGACAGGGGGCCTACCAGGGTGAGCAGTTCTTC
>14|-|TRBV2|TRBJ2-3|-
CASTQRLGTDTQYF
TGTGCCAGCACCCAGCGGTTGGGGACAGATACGCAGTATTTT
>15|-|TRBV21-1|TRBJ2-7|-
CASSKNGGSRYEQYF
TGTGCCAGCAGCAAAAACGGCGGGAGCCGGTACGAGCAGTACTTC
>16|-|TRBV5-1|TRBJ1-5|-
CASSFNRSYSNQPQHF
TGCGCCAGCAGCTTCAACAGGTCGTATAGCAATCAGCCCCAGCATTTT
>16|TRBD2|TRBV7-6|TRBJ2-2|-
CASSLAGTGGAGELFF
TGTGCCAGCAGCTTAGCCGGGACGGGAGGAGCCGGGGAGCTGTTTTTT
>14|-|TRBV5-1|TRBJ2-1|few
CASSLVALPNEQFF
TGCGCCAGCAGCTTGGTCGCACTACCCAATGAGCAGTTCTTC
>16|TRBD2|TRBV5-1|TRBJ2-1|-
CASSWGGPGVSNEQFF
TGCGCCAGCAGCTGGGGGGGTCCGGGAGTCTCTAATGAGCAGTTCTTC
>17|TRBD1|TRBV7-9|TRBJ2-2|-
CASSSPAGGRYTGELFF
TGTGCCAGCAGCTCTCCCGCAGGGGGCAGGTACACCGGGGAGCTGTTTTTT
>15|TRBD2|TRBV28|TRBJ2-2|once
CASSRLAGANGELFF
TGTGCCAGCAGTCGACTAGCGGGAGCAAACGGGGAGCTGTTTTTT
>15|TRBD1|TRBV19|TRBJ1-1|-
CASSGTGGANTEAFF
TGTGCCAGTAGTGGGACAGGGGGCGCGAACACTGAAGCTTTCTTT
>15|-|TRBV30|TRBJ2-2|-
CAWLEDRYNTGELFF
TGTGCCTGGCTAGAGGACAGATATAACACCGGGGAGCTGTTTTTT
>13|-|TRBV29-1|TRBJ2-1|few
CSVVGGPTNEQFF
TGCAGCGTTGTCGGGGGGCCAACCAATGAGCAGTTCTTC
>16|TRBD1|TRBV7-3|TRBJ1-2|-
CASSLTYGTAPYGYTF
TGTGCCAGCAGCTTAACGTATGGGACAGCACCCTATGGCTACACCTTC
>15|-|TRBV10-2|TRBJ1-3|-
CASRGRGSTGNTIYF
TGCGCCAGCAGAGGGAGAGGGAGTACTGGAAACACCATATATTTT
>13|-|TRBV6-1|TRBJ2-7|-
CASTPGTAYEQYF
TGTGCCAGCACCCCGGGAACAGCCTACGAGCAGTACTTC
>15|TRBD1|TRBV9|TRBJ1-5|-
CASSVGTGTNQPQHF
TGTGCCAGCAGCGTCGGGACAGGGACAAATCAGCCCCAGCATTTT
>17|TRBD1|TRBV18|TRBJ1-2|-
CASSPSGQGDRGYGYTF
TGTGCCAGCTCACCGTCGGGACAGGGAGATCGTGGCTATGGCTACACCTTC
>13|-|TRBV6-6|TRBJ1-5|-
CASSYDGSQPQHF
TGTGCCAGCAGTTACGATGGGAGCCAGCCCCAGCATTTT
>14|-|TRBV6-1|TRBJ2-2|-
CASSSPRAGGELFF
TGTGCCAGCAGTTCCCCCCGAGCTGGCGGGGAGCTGTTTTTT
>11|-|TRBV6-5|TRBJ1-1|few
CASSSNTEAFF
TGTGCCAGCAGCTCCAACACTGAAGCTTTCTTT
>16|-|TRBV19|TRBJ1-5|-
CASSIGRLDSNQPQHF
TGTGCCAGTAGTATAGGCAGACTAGATAGCAATCAGCCCCAGCATTTT
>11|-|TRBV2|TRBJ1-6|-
CASSLQGLLHF
TGTGCCAGCAGTCTACAGGGCCTACTCCACTTT